Reported below is one T cell receptor (beta chain). The data stem from a study of blood T cell repertoires in COVID-19. Turning to the study itself: Spain, Italy and the United States supplied samples that represented acute and convalescent COVID-19. The analysed material was cDNA or gDNA that came from T cells, B-cell-depleted T cells, or PBMCs.

Looked up from germline, CDR1 is SGHTA and CDR2 is FQGNSA. V dropped 2 bases and J dropped 1; count of bases not matched to a gene: 5. This CDR3 contains 17 residues. As processed by the authors: From reference gene primer amplification, estimates of nucleated cell counts were derived. Only in-frame clones appear in the TCRdb table, and some are missing; sequencing was by immunoSEQ multiplex PCR. V and J calls and clone size follow that table, whereas D and trimming were derived from the DNA. The sample records about 190,000 clones, around 80% being singletons. This TCR was recovered from a woman aged 45-60 years with acute or convalescent COVID-19. The sequenced sample consisted of peripheral blood. The chain joins TRBV7-2 to TRBJ2-5, with 12 bases fitting TRBD2. Here the CDR3 reads CASSLSRLAGAQETQYF. CDR3 coding DNA: TGTGCCAGCAGCTTATCAAGACTAGCGGGAGCCCAAGAGACCCAGTACTTC.